The clone carrying this T cell receptor beta chain was counted between two and nine times. The data derive from a study of human T cells and chemical hapten exposure. V was shortened by 5 bases and J by 7 bases, with 12 bases between the two germline ends. Germline CDR1 reads SGHVS; CDR2 reads FQNEAQ. The CDR3 loop spans 13 amino acids. Regarding time point: patch test 1, 2 weeks after DPC sensitization. As to treatment: therapeutic diphenylcyclopropenone sensitization with weekly scalp DPC. From the RACE reads, TCRdb called clonotypes with MiXCR, one entry per CDR3 protein. The table records 74,000 or so distinct CDR3 sequences, under 13% of them present only once.

This sample comprised whole blood, obtained in connection with sensitization to the hapten diphenylcyclopropenone (DPC). The chain couples TRBV7-8 to TRBJ2-4; no reliable D call. This receptor was obtained from a woman between 50 and 59 years old with alopecia areata. Some clones in this sample may be carry-over from other donors' samples. CDR3 sequence: CASSLNHGNIQYF. Here the CDR3 DNA reads TGTGCCAGCAGCCTGAACCACGGGAACATTCAGTACTTC.